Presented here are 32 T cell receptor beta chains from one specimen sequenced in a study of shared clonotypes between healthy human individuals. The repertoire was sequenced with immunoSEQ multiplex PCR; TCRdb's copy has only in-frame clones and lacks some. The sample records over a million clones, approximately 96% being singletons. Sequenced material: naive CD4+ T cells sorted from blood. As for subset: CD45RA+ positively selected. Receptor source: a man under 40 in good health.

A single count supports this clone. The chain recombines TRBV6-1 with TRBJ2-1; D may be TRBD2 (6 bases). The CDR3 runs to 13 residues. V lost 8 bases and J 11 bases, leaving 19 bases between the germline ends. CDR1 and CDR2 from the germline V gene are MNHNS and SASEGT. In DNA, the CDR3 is TGTGCCAGCCCAGTTAATTCTCGCGGGAAGCAGTTCTTC. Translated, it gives CASPVNSRGKQFF.

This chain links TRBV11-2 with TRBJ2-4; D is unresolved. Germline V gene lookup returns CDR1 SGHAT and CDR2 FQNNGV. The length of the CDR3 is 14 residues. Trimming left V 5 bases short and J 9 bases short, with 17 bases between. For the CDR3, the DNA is TGTGCCAGCAGCCCCCTGTGGTCCGAAGGCATTCAGTACTTC. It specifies CASSPLWSEGIQYF.

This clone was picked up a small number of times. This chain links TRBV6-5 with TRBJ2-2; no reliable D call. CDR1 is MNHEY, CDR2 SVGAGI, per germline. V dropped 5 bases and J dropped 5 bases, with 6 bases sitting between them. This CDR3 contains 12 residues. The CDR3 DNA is TGTGCCAGCAGTCCAAAGACCGGGGAGCTGTTTTTT. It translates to CASSPKTGELFF.

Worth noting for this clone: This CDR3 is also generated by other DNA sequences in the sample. CDR3: CASSVLAAQETQYF. The DNA of the CDR3 is TGTGCCAGCAGCGTACTAGCGGCTCAGGAGACCCAGTACTTC. The chain carries TRBV9 and TRBJ2-5; 7 nucleotides agree with TRBD2. CDR1 and CDR2 (germline): SGDLS, YYNGEE. The CDR3 runs 14 residues. After removal of 1 base from V and 5 bases from J, the junction contained 5 bases not matched to a gene.

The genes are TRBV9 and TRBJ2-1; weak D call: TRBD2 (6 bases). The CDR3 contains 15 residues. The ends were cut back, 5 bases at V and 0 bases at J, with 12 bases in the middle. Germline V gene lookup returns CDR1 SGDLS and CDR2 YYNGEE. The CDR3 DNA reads TGTGCCAGCAGTTCATTCGGGGGCTCCTACAATGAGCAGTTCTTC. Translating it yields CASSSFGGSYNEQFF.

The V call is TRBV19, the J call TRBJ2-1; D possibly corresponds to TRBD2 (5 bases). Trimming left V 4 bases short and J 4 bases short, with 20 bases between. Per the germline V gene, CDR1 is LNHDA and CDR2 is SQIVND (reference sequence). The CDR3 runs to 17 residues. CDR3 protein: CASSNRAVSGRYNEQFF. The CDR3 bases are TGTGCCAGTAGTAATCGGGCGGTGTCGGGAAGATACAATGAGCAGTTCTTC.

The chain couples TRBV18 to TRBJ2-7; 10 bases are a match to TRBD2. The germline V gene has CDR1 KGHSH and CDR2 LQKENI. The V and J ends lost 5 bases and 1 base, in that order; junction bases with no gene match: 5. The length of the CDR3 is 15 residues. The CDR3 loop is CASSTTSGTSYEQYF. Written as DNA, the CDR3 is TGTGCCAGCTCAACCACTAGCGGGACGTCCTACGAGCAGTACTTC.

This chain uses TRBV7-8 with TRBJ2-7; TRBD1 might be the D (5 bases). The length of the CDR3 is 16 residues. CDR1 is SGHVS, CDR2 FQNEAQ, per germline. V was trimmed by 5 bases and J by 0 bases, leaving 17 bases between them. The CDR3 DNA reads TGTGCCAGCAGCCCTCTCTTTGACAGATTCTCCTACGAGCAGTACTTC. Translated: CASSPLFDRFSYEQYF.

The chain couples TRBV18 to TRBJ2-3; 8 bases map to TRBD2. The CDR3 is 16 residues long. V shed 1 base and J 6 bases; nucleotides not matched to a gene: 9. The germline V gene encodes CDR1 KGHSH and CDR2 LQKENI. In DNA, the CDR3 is TGTGCCAGCTCACCACAAGTAGCGGGAATAACTGATACGCAGTATTTT. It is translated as CASSPQVAGITDTQYF.

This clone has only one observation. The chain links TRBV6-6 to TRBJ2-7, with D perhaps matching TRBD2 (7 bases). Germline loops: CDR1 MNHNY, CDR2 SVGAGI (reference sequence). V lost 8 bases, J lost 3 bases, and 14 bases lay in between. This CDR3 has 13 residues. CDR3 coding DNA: TGTGCCAGCGGAGGTAGGGGGGGCTACGAGCAGTACTTC. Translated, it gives CASGGRGGYEQYF.

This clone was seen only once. CDR3 loop: CASSETGDTEAFF. In nucleotides, the CDR3 is TGTGCCAGCAGCGAAACGGGGGACACTGAAGCTTTCTTT. This chain joins TRBV28 and TRBJ1-1; tentatively, D is TRBD1 (5 bases). This CDR3 spans 13 amino acids. V was cut by 6 bases and J by 3 bases, with 11 bases left in between. Germline CDR1 reads MDHEN; CDR2 reads SYDVKM.

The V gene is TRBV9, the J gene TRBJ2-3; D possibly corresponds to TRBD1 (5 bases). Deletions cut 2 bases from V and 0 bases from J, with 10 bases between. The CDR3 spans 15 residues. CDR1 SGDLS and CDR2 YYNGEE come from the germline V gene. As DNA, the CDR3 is TGTGCCAGCAGCGTGACAGACCTTAGCACAGATACGCAGTATTTT. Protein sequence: CASSVTDLSTDTQYF.

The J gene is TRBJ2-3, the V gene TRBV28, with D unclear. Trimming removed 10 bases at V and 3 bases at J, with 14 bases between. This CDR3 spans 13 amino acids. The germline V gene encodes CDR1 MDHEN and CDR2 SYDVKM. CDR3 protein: CATHLSRTDTQYF. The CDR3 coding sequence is TGTGCCACCCACCTAAGTCGTACAGATACGCAGTATTTT.

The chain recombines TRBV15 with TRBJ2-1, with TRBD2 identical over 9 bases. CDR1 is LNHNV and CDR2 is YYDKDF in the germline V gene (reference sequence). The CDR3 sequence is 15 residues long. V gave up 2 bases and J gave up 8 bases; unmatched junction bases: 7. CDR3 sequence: CATSRPSGAVDEQFF. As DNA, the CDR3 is TGTGCCACCAGCAGACCTAGCGGGGCGGTCGATGAGCAGTTCTTC.

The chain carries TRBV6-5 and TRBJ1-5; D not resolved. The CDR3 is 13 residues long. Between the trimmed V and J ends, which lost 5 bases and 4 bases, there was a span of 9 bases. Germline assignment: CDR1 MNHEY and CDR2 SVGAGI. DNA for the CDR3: TGTGCCAGCAGTAGGATTTCAAATCAGCCCCAGCATTTT. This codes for CASSRISNQPQHF.

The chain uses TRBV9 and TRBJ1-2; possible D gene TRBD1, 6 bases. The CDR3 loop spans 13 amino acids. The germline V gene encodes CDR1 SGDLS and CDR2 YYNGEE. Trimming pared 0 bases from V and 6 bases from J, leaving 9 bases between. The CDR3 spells CASSVAGGHGYTF. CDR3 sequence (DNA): TGTGCCAGCAGCGTAGCCGGGGGCCATGGCTACACCTTC.

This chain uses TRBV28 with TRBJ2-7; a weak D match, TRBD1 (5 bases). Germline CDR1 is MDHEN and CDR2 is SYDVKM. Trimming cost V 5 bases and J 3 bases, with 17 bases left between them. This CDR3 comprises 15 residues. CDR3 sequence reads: CASSPRSGYIYEQYF. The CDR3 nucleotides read TGTGCCAGCAGTCCCCGTTCAGGGTACATCTACGAGCAGTACTTC.

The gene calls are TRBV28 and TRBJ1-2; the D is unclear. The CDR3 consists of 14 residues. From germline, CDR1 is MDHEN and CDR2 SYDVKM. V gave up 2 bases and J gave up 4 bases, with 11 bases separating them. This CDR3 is CASSLIGTLYGYTF. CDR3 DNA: TGTGCCAGCAGTTTAATTGGCACCCTCTATGGCTACACCTTC.

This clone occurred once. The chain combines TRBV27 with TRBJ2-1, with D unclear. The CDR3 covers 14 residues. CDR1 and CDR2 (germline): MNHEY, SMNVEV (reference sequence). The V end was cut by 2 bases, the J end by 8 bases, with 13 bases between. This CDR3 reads CASSLAEPRHEQFF. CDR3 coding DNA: TGTGCCAGCAGTTTAGCGGAGCCCCGGCATGAGCAGTTCTTC.

The CDR3 region has the DNA TGTGCCAGCATTTTTACTGGGCCAGGAGCTGGAGCTTTCTTT. Protein sequence: CASIFTGPGAGAFF. The chain couples TRBV7-9 to TRBJ1-1; the D is unclear. V gave up 7 bases and J gave up 10 bases, with 22 bases separating them. Germline assignment: CDR1 SEHNR and CDR2 FQNEAQ (reference sequence). This CDR3 region has 14 residues.

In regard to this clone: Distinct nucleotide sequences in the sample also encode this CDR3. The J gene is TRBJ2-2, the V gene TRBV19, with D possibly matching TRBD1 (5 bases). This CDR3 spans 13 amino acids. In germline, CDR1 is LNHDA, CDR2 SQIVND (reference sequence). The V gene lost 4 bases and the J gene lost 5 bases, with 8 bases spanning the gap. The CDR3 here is CASSTQGTGELFF. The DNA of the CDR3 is TGTGCCAGTAGTACCCAGGGTACCGGGGAGCTGTTTTTT. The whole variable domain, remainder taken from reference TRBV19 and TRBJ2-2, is DGGITQSPKYLFRKEGQNVTLSCEQNLNHDAMYWYRQDPGQGLRLIYYSQIVNDFQKGDIAEGYSVSREKKESFPLTVTSAQKNPTAFYLCASSTQGTGELFFGEGSRLTVL.

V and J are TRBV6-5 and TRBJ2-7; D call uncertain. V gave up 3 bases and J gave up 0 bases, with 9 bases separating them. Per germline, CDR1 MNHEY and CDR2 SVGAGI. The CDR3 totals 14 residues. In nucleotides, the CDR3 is TGTGCCAGCAGTTATACGGTTACCTCCTACGAGCAGTACTTC. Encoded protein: CASSYTVTSYEQYF.

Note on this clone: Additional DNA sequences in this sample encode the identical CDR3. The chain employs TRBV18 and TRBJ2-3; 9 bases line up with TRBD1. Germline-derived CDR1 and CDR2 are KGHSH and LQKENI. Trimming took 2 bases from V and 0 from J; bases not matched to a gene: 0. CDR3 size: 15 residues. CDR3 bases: TGTGCCAGCTCACCAACAGGGGGCAGCACAGATACGCAGTATTTT. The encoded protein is CASSPTGGSTDTQYF.

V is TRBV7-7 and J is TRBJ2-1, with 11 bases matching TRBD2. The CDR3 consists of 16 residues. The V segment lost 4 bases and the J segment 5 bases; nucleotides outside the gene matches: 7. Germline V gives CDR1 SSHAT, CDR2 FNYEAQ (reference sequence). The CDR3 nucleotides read TGTGCCAGCAGCTCCACCGGGACTAGCGGTCACAATGAGCAGTTCTTC. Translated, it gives CASSSTGTSGHNEQFF.

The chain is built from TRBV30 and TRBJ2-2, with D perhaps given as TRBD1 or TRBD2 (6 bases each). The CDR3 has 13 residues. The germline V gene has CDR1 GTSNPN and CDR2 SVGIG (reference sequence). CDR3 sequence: CSVRGRVAGELFF. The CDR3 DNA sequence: TGTTCCGTCCGGGGGCGAGTTGCCGGGGAGCTGTTTTTT.

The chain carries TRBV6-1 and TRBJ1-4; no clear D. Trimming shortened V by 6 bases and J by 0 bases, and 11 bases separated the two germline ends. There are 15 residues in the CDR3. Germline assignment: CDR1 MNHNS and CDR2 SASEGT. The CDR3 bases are TGTGCCAGCAGCATGACATTTGCAACTAATGAAAAACTGTTTTTT. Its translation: CASSMTFATNEKLFF.

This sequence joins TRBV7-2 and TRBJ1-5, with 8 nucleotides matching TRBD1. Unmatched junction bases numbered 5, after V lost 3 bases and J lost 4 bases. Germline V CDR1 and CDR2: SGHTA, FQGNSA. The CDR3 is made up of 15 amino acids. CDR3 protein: CASSFTGGSNQPQHF. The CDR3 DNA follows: TGTGCCAGCAGCTTTACAGGGGGTAGTAATCAGCCCCAGCATTTT.

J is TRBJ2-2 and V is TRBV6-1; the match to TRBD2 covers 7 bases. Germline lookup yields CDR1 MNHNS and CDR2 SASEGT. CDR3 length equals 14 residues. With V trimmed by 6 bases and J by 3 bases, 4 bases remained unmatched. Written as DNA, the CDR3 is TGTGCCAGCAGGAAGCGGGGTCACACCGGGGAGCTGTTTTTT. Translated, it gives CASRKRGHTGELFF.

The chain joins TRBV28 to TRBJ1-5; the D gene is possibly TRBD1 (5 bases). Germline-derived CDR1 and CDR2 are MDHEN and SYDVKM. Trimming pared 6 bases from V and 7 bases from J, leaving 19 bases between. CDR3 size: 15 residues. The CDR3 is CASRDLGREGQPQHF. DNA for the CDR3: TGTGCCAGCAGGGATTTGGGCAGGGAAGGCCAGCCCCAGCATTTT.

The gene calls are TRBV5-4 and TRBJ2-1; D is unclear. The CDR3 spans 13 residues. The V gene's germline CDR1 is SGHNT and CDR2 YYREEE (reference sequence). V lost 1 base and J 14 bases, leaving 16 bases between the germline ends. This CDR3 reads CASSLLFGPHEFF. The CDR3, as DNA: TGTGCCAGCAGCTTGCTCTTCGGACCCCATGAGTTCTTC.

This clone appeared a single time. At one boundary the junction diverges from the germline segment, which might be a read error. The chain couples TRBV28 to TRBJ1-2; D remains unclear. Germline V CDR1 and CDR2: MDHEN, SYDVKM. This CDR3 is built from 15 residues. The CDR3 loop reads CASSLWTEPNYGYTF. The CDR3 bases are TGTGCCAGCAGTCTATGGACGGAGCCAAACTATGGCTACACCTTC.

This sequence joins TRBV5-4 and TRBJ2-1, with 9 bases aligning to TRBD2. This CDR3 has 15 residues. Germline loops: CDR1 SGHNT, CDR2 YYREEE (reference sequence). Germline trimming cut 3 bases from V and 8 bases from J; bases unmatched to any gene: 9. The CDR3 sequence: CASSSPSGMWDEQFF. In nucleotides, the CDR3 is TGTGCCAGCAGCTCCCCTAGCGGGATGTGGGATGAGCAGTTCTTC.